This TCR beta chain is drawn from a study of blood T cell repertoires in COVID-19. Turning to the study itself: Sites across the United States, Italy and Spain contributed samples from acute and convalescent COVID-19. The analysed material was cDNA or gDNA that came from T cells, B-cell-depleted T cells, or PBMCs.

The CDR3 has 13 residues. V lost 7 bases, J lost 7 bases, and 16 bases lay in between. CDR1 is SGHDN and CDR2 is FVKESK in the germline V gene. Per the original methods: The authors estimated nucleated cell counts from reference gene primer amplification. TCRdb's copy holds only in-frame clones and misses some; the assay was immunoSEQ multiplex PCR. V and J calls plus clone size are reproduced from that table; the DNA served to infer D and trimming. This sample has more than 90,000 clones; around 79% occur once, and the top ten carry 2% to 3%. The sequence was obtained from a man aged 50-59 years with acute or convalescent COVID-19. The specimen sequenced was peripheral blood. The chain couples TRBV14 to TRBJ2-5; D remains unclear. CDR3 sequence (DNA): TGTGCCAGCAACTCTGAGGTCCGGATGACCCAGTACTTC. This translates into CASNSEVRMTQYF. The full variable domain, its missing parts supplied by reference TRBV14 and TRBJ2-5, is EAGVTQFPSHSVIEKGQTVTLRCDPISGHDNLYWYRRVMGKEIKFLLHFVKESKQDESGMPNNRFLAERTGGTYSTLKVQPAELEDSGVYFCASNSEVRMTQYFGPGTRLLVL.